These 18 T cell receptor beta chains were sequenced from one sample in a study of cytomegalovirus exposure and HLA in healthy donors. Both 60 Vbeta primers and 13 Jbeta primers went into the PCR. The protocol was immunoSEQ multiplex PCR, while the TCRdb copy is restricted to in-frame clones and leaves out a portion. The sample has around 170,000 clones; roughly 80% are singletons. Sequenced: PBMCs. The receptors shown here come from a woman between 45 and 65 years old in good health and CMV-seropositive.

The V call is TRBV4-2, the J call TRBJ2-2; 8 bases match TRBD1. The CDR3 loop spans 15 amino acids. Trimming removed 8 bases from V and 2 bases from J; junction bases left unmatched: 7. Germline-derived CDR1 and CDR2 are LGHNA and YNFKEQ. CDR3 sequence reads: CASVRGTGNTGELFF. The CDR3 region has the DNA TGTGCCAGCGTACGAGGGACAGGTAACACCGGGGAGCTGTTTTTT.

The genes are TRBV11-3 and TRBJ1-5, with unresolved D. Germline CDR1 is SGHNT and CDR2 is YENEEA. Trimming removed 5 bases at V and 7 bases at J, with 15 bases between. The CDR3 totals 14 residues. Here the CDR3 DNA reads TGTGCCAGCAGCGACGGACTTCTTAGCCAGCCCCAGCATTTT. It codes for CASSDGLLSQPQHF.

This clone has a handful of counts. The J gene is TRBJ1-1, the V gene TRBV6-6; D unresolved. Trimming left V 0 bases short and J 5 bases short, with 13 bases between. Germline CDR1 MNHNY, CDR2 SVGAGI (reference sequence). The CDR3 runs 15 residues. CDR3 amino acids: CASSYSHLLWTEAFF. The CDR3 DNA follows: TGTGCCAGCAGTTACTCGCACTTGCTTTGGACTGAAGCTTTCTTT.

The CDR3 nucleotides read TGTGCCAGCAGCGCGGGACTAGCGGGGGGGCAATGGGATACGCAGTATTTT. Translating it yields CASSAGLAGGQWDTQYF. This sequence joins TRBV5-4 and TRBJ2-3; 16 positions match TRBD2. CDR1 is SGHNT and CDR2 is YYREEE in the germline V gene (reference sequence). V lost 4 bases, J lost 6 bases, and 8 bases stayed unmatched. The CDR3 sequence is 17 residues long. Filled out from reference TRBV5-4 and TRBJ2-3, the complete variable domain reads ETGVTQSPTHLIKTRGQQVTLRCSSQSGHNTVSWYQQALGQGPQFIFQYYREEENGRGNFPPRFSGLQFPNYSSELNVNALELDDSALYLCASSAGLAGGQWDTQYFGPGTRLTVL.

The chain employs TRBV6-1 and TRBJ1-2; 8 bases are a match to TRBD1. The CDR3 runs 14 residues. Unmatched junction bases numbered 10, after V lost 7 bases and J lost 6 bases. Per the germline V gene, CDR1 is MNHNS and CDR2 is SASEGT. Written as DNA, the CDR3 is TGTGCCAGCAAGGCCGGGCAGGGGGCACATGGCTACACCTTC. This translates into CASKAGQGAHGYTF.

This clone showed up just a few times. The chain couples TRBV7-2 to TRBJ2-3; 11 bases are shared with TRBD2. Germline-derived CDR1 and CDR2 are SGHTA and FQGNSA. Trimming took 2 bases from V and 3 from J; bases not matched to a gene: 4. CDR3 length: 16 amino acids. CDR3: CASSLTTSGKTDTQYF. The CDR3 region has the DNA TGTGCCAGCAGCTTAACGACTAGCGGGAAAACAGATACGCAGTATTTT.

The CDR3 nucleotides are TGTGCCAGCAGCTTAAGGCAGGGGGGTAGTCAGCCCCAGCATTTT. It specifies CASSLRQGGSQPQHF. This chain connects TRBV7-2 to TRBJ1-5; 7 nucleotides align to TRBD1. After removal of 2 bases from V and 6 bases from J, the junction contained 7 bases not matched to a gene. The CDR3 is made up of 15 amino acids. CDR1 is SGHTA, CDR2 FQGNSA, per germline.

The count of this clone is one. V gene TRBV11-2 combines with J gene TRBJ2-3; a weak D match, TRBD1 (6 bases). The CDR3 extends over 16 amino acids. Trimming removed 1 base from V and 6 bases from J, with 17 bases in between. Germline CDR1 SGHAT, CDR2 FQNNGV. The CDR3 is CASSLGGPKGGDTQYF. The CDR3 DNA is TGTGCCAGCAGCTTAGGGGGCCCCAAAGGGGGTGATACGCAGTATTTT.

The chain uses TRBV28 and TRBJ2-7, with TRBD1 as a possible D gene (6 bases). The germline gives CDR1 MDHEN, CDR2 SYDVKM. V was cut by 4 bases and J by 0 bases, with 13 bases left in between. The CDR3 length is 15 residues. The DNA for the CDR3 is TGTGCCAGCAGTTCTCCAGGGGCCGGCTCCTACGAGCAGTACTTC. This translates into CASSSPGAGSYEQYF. Together with reference TRBV28 and TRBJ2-7, the CDR3 gives the full variable domain: DVKVTQSSRYLVKRTGEKVFLECVQDMDHENMFWYRQDPGLGLRLIYFSYDVKMKEKGDIPEGYSVSREKKERFSLILESASTNQTSMYLCASSSPGAGSYEQYFGPGTRLTVT.

This clone was counted once. The V and J genes are TRBV28 and TRBJ2-5, with D possibly TRBD2 on 7 matching bases. The CDR3 loop spans 15 amino acids. V shed 5 bases and J shed 3 bases, with 16 bases lying between them. Per germline, CDR1 MDHEN and CDR2 SYDVKM. CDR3 residues: CASSSFEGGKETQYF. As DNA, the CDR3 is TGTGCCAGCAGTAGCTTCGAGGGGGGGAAAGAGACCCAGTACTTC.

This chain links TRBV6-1 with TRBJ1-2; possibly TRBD1 for D (5 bases). The CDR3 length is 13 residues. V was pared by 3 bases and J by 4 bases, with 9 bases between. Looked up from germline, CDR1 is MNHNS and CDR2 is SASEGT. The CDR3, as DNA: TGTGCCAGCAGTGAGTCCACAGGCTATGGCTACACCTTC. Encoded protein: CASSESTGYGYTF.

This clone has only a few counts. The chain joins TRBV6-6 to TRBJ2-7; D not certain. This CDR3 is 12 amino acids long. The ends were cut back, 6 bases at V and 0 bases at J, with 6 bases in the middle. Germline V gene data show CDR1 as MNHNY and CDR2 as SVGAGI (reference sequence). As DNA, the CDR3 is TGTGCCAGCAGCAGACTCTCCTACGAGCAGTACTTC. Translating gives CASSRLSYEQYF.

This clone was observed once. The chain combines TRBV9 with TRBJ1-2; D may be TRBD1 (5 bases). CDR1 SGDLS and CDR2 YYNGEE come from the germline V gene. V lost 0 bases and J lost 3, with 9 bases in between. This CDR3 contains 14 residues. The CDR3 DNA sequence: TGTGCCAGCAGCGTAGGCCCGGGGGACTATGGCTACACCTTC. Its protein product is CASSVGPGDYGYTF.

The V and J genes are TRBV29-1 and TRBJ2-1; 8 bases line up with TRBD2. With 7 bases clipped from V and 7 bases from J, the junction kept 12 bases outside the gene matches. This CDR3 has 14 amino acids. Germline V CDR1 and CDR2: SQVTM, ANQGSEA. The CDR3 DNA sequence: TGCAGCGGCACCCGGGGGGGCCCGGGGAATGAGCAGTTCTTC. Translation gives CSGTRGGPGNEQFF.

The rearrangement links TRBV7-3 to TRBJ1-1; perhaps TRBD1 as D (6 bases). Germline CDR1 reads SGHTA; CDR2 reads FQGTGA. V was shortened by 2 bases and J by 4 bases, with 14 bases between the two germline ends. This CDR3 has 15 amino acids. In nucleotides, the CDR3 is TGTGCCAGCAGCTTAGGGGCCAGGGGCGTCACTGAAGCTTTCTTT. It translates to CASSLGARGVTEAFF. Supplemented by reference TRBV7-3 and TRBJ1-1, the full variable domain reads GAGVSQTPSNKVTEKGKYVELRCDPISGHTALYWYRQSLGQGPEFLIYFQGTGAADDSGLPNDRFFAVRPEGSVSTLKIQRTERGDSAVYLCASSLGARGVTEAFFGQGTRLTVV.

The rearrangement uses TRBV19 and TRBJ1-1; a possible D gene is TRBD1 (6 bases). CDR3 length: 14 residues. Germline CDR1 is LNHDA and CDR2 is SQIVND (reference sequence). The V end lost 7 bases, the J end lost 3 bases, and 15 bases lay between the germline ends. CDR3 protein: CASIQQGFYTEAFF. Here the CDR3 DNA reads TGTGCCAGTATCCAACAGGGCTTTTACACTGAAGCTTTCTTT.

This clone is a singleton in its sample. J is TRBJ1-1 and V is TRBV2, with a tentative D call TRBD1 (6 bases). Deletions cut 4 bases from V and 4 bases from J, with 10 bases between. CDR1 and CDR2 from the germline V gene are SNHLY and FYNNEI. This CDR3 is 13 amino acids long. DNA of the CDR3: TGTGCCAGCAGTGTGCAGGGGACCACTGAAGCTTTCTTT. Encoded protein: CASSVQGTTEAFF.

Of note for this clone: Mismatch with germline at one junction end may stem from a read error. The J gene is TRBJ1-2, the V gene TRBV7-9; D is unclear. Germline CDR1 reads SEHNR; CDR2 reads FQNEAQ (reference sequence). This CDR3 has 12 amino acids. In DNA form, the CDR3 reads TGTTCCAGCAGCTCCACTAACTATGGCTACACCTTC. Protein sequence: CSSSSTNYGYTF.